The rows below give T cell receptor beta chains drawn from one sample of a study of somatic mutations in cytotoxic T cells in rheumatoid arthritis. Method: immunoSEQ multiplex PCR; TCRdb's copy keeps in-frame clones and lacks some. Of some 17,000 clones in the sample, 65% to 80% were seen once. Sequenced input: CD8+ T cells sorted from blood. These receptors came from an adult with rheumatoid arthritis. Both conserved end residues are trimmed from each CDR3. The D gene is left open where the match is weak.

TRBD1 | TRBJ1-1 | TRBV2 | ASERDSLQAF
- | TRBJ1-2 | TRBV9 | ASSGGMGTNYGYT
TRBD2 | TRBJ2-7 | TRBV12-5 | ASGTGTLAGRIYEQY
- | TRBJ2-7 | TRBV27 | ASSYSEAYEQY
- | TRBJ1-3 | TRBV7-9 | ASSLEGRNSGNTIY
- | TRBJ2-2 | TRBV5-6 | ASNEGAGELF
TRBD1 | TRBJ2-1 | TRBV4-1 | ASSQDIRDRGIYNEQF
TRBD1 | TRBJ1-5 | TRBV7-9 | ASSSLRQGGNQPQH
- | TRBJ2-7 | TRBV15 | ATSRVAGLEAQY
TRBD1 | TRBJ1-2 | TRBV29-1 | SVEWFRDRAGGNYGYT
- | TRBJ2-5 | TRBV13 | ASSPLRETQY
- | TRBJ2-1 | TRBV27 | ASSLGGAHSTNEQF
- | TRBJ1-4 | TRBV10-3 | AISESGGSREKLF
- | TRBJ1-1 | TRBV7-8 | ASSLGQLNTEAF
- | TRBJ1-5 | TRBV6-6 | ASDDLIGNQPQH
TRBD2 | TRBJ2-5 | TRBV28 | ASSLGLTGGGSGGTQY
TRBD2 | TRBJ2-2 | TRBV9 | ASSAEGLPLGELF
TRBD2 | TRBJ2-1 | TRBV7-9 | ASSSGGAGEQF
TRBD1 | TRBJ1-4 | TRBV27 | ASSSQNDRAEKLF
TRBD1 | TRBJ1-1 | TRBV9 | ASSSRDRVPTEAF
- | TRBJ2-7 | TRBV12-5 | ASGVRKGTYEQY
- | TRBJ1-5 | TRBV21-1 | ASSKPARVDQPQH
- | TRBJ1-2 | TRBV29-1 | SAGVGGGGYT
- | TRBJ2-5 | TRBV11-2 | ASSIQGETQY
- | TRBJ2-1 | TRBV4-1 | ASSEDKSSYNEQF
TRBD1 | TRBJ1-6 | TRBV6-1 | ASALGTGNNSPLH
TRBD2 | TRBJ2-5 | TRBV2 | ASSPSGGVGEETQY
TRBD1 | TRBJ2-1 | TRBV5-1 | ASSFRDRLYNEQF